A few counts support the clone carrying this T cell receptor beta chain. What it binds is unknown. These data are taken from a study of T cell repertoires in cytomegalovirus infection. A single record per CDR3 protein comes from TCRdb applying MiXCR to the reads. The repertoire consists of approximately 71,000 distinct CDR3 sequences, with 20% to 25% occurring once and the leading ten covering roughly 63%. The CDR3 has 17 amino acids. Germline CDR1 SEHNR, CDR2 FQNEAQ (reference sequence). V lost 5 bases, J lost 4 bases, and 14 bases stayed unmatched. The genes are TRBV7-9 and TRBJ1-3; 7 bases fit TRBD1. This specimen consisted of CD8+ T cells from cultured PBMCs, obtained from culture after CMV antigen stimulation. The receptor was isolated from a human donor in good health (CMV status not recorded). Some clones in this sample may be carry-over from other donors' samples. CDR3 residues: CASSSPTGRLEGNTIYF. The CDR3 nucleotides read TGTGCCAGCAGCAGCCCGACAGGGAGGCTAGAAGGAAACACCATATATTTT.